Shown below are 31 T cell receptor beta chains from a single sample sequenced in a study of T-cell memory formation after mild COVID-19. TCRdb re-analysed the 5' RACE reads in MiXCR, keeping a single row per CDR3 protein. The sample shows approximately 490,000 distinct CDR3 sequences, about a fifth of them seen only once. Sequencing was performed on PBMCs or a T cell subset sorted from them (not recorded which). The source of these receptors is an adult woman who had mild COVID-19 (a few samples of this study predate the infection). Cell type and time point are not known.

This clonotype has a handful of counts. This chain joins TRBV27 and TRBJ1-2, with D perhaps TRBD1 (5 bases). The V end was cut by 2 bases, the J end by 6 bases, with 13 bases between. Per germline, CDR1 MNHEY and CDR2 SMNVEV (reference sequence). CDR3 length: 14 amino acids. The CDR3 is CASSLRSTVDGYTF. As DNA, the CDR3 is TGTGCCAGCAGTTTACGTTCGACAGTCGATGGCTACACCTTC.

The chain is built from TRBV10-3 and TRBJ2-1; no firm D call. The germline V gene encodes CDR1 ENHRY and CDR2 SYGVKD. V gave up 11 bases and J gave up 0 bases, with 11 bases separating them. The length of the CDR3 is 13 residues. CDR3 nucleotide sequence: TGTGCCGCCCGGGCACCCTCCTACAATGAGCAGTTCTTC. It is translated as CAARAPSYNEQFF.

This clonotype was observed a few times. The chain joins TRBV12-3 or TRBV12-4 to TRBJ2-5; TRBD2 might be the D (6 bases). This CDR3 region has 13 residues. The V and J ends lost 5 bases and 5 bases respectively, with 12 bases between them. The CDR3 sequence is CASSSDREETQYF. In DNA, the CDR3 is TGTGCCAGCAGTAGCGACCGGGAGGAGACCCAGTACTTC.

V gene TRBV27 combines with J gene TRBJ2-7, with D perhaps TRBD2 (5 bases). Trimming removed 5 bases from V and 1 base from J, with 18 bases in between. The germline CDR1 and CDR2 sequences are MNHEY and SMNVEV (reference sequence). This CDR3 region has 16 residues. DNA for the CDR3: TGTGCCAGCAGTCTCACCTCTAAGGACTCATCCTACGAGCAGTACTTC. Translating gives CASSLTSKDSSYEQYF.

The V and J genes are TRBV2 and TRBJ2-3; 7 bases line up with TRBD2. V lost 6 bases and J lost 0; bases outside the gene matches: 3. There are 14 residues in the CDR3. Germline assignment: CDR1 SNHLY and CDR2 FYNNEI. The CDR3 DNA reads as TGTGCCAGCAGGGGGGACTATAGCACAGATACGCAGTATTTT. It encodes CASRGDYSTDTQYF. The full variable domain, its missing parts supplied by reference TRBV2 and TRBJ2-3, is EPEVTQTPSHQVTQMGQEVILRCVPISNHLYFYWYRQILGQKVEFLVSFYNNEISEKSEIFDDQFSVERPDGSNFTLKIRSTKLEDSAMYFCASRGDYSTDTQYFGPGTRLTVL.

This clonotype was detected a few times. The rearrangement links TRBV6-5 to TRBJ2-5; the match to TRBD1 covers 7 bases. This CDR3 comprises 18 residues. Germline lookup yields CDR1 MNHEY and CDR2 SVGAGI. The V and J ends lost 6 bases and 2 bases, in that order; junction bases with no gene match: 18. Here the CDR3 DNA reads TGTGCCAGCAGCCGTCAACTCCGGGACAGCGGACCACAAGAGACCCAGTACTTC. Translated, it gives CASSRQLRDSGPQETQYF.

This chain links TRBV24-1 with TRBJ2-7; 7 bases align to TRBD1. The germline V gene has CDR1 KGHDR and CDR2 SFDVKD. The length of the CDR3 is 14 residues. V shed 4 bases and J 0 bases; nucleotides not matched to a gene: 2. The CDR3 loop reads CATSEAGGSYEQYF. CDR3 in DNA: TGTGCCACCAGTGAGGCAGGGGGCTCCTACGAGCAGTACTTC.

This clonotype was recorded at least ten times. The chain couples TRBV7-9 to TRBJ2-1; D is unresolved. Germline loops: CDR1 SEHNR, CDR2 FQNEAQ (reference sequence). CDR3 length: 16 amino acids. The V and J ends lost 2 bases and 6 bases respectively, with 17 bases between them. DNA of the CDR3: TGTGCCAGCAGCTTATTCGGTGGATTCGGCCGCAATGAGCAGTTCTTC. This sequence encodes CASSLFGGFGRNEQFF.

This chain links TRBV6-5 with TRBJ2-2, with 12 bases identical to TRBD2. The CDR3 has 17 residues. The germline V gene encodes CDR1 MNHEY and CDR2 SVGAGI. V was clipped by 5 bases and J by 0 bases; unmatched bases: 4. The CDR3 DNA reads as TGTGCCAGCAGTCATCGGACTAGCGGGACGAACACCGGGGAGCTGTTTTTT. Residues: CASSHRTSGTNTGELFF.

This clonotype occurred a few times. This rearrangement joins TRBV5-5 to TRBJ2-7; perhaps TRBD1 as D (5 bases). Trimming took 0 bases from V and 2 from J, leaving 12 bases between them. The CDR3 runs 15 residues. In germline, CDR1 is SGHKS, CDR2 YYEKEE (reference sequence). This CDR3 is CASSLGQGQPYEQYF. Written as DNA, the CDR3 is TGTGCCAGCAGCTTGGGGCAGGGCCAGCCCTACGAGCAGTACTTC.

This clonotype has a count of ten or more. For the CDR3, the DNA is TGTGCCAGCAGCTTCCGGACAGGGACAGATACGCAGTATTTT. It codes for CASSFRTGTDTQYF. V and J are TRBV7-9 and TRBJ2-3, with TRBD1 matching over 8 bases. Germline V lookup: CDR1 SEHNR, CDR2 FQNEAQ (reference sequence). V was clipped by 3 bases and J by 3 bases; unmatched bases: 2. The CDR3 has 14 residues.

This clonotype was counted between two and nine times. The rearrangement links TRBV18 to TRBJ2-5; D remains ambiguous. The CDR3 is made up of 13 amino acids. The ends were cut back, 6 bases at V and 1 base at J, with 9 bases in the middle. Germline assignment: CDR1 KGHSH and CDR2 LQKENI. The CDR3 nucleotides are TGTGCCAGCTCCCATTGGGGCCAAGAGACCCAGTACTTC. Residues: CASSHWGQETQYF.

This clonotype was counted between two and nine times. This CDR3 is CATSRGFGKGEGGYTF. CDR3 DNA: TGTGCCACCAGCAGAGGATTTGGTAAAGGGGAAGGTGGCTACACCTTC. The genes are TRBV15 and TRBJ1-2, with D perhaps matching TRBD1 (5 bases). The germline V gene encodes CDR1 LNHNV and CDR2 YYDKDF (reference sequence). The CDR3 is 16 amino acids. Trimming took off 1 base at V and 7 bases at J, with 19 bases between the two ends. Variable domain in full (rest from reference TRBV15 and TRBJ1-2): DAMVIQNPRYQVTQFGKPVTLSCSQTLNHNVMYWYQQKSSQAPKLLFHYYDKDFNNEADTPDNFQSRRPNTSFCFLDIRSPGLGDTAMYLCATSRGFGKGEGGYTFGSGTRLTVV.

This rearrangement joins TRBV3-1 to TRBJ2-3; D is ambiguous. Germline-derived CDR1 and CDR2 are LGHDT and YNNKEL (reference sequence). V lost 3 bases to trimming and J lost 5 bases, with 9 bases between them. This CDR3 contains 13 residues. The CDR3 here is CASSHDAGDTQYF. DNA of the CDR3: TGTGCCAGCAGCCACGATGCCGGAGATACGCAGTATTTT.

The CDR3, as DNA: TGCGCCAGCAGCACGGGGCGGACAGATACGCAGTATTTT. Translating it yields CASSTGRTDTQYF. The V and J genes are TRBV5-1 and TRBJ2-3; D possibly uses TRBD1 or TRBD2 (5 bases each). Germline V gene lookup returns CDR1 SGHRS and CDR2 YFSETQ. The CDR3 length is 13 residues. V gave up 4 bases and J gave up 3 bases, with 9 bases separating them.

The V and J genes are TRBV7-8 and TRBJ2-1; 10 bases align to TRBD2. J gave up 8 bases and V 8 bases, and 6 bases lay outside the gene matches. The germline V gene has CDR1 SGHVS and CDR2 FQNEAQ. The CDR3 is made up of 13 amino acids. The CDR3 coding sequence is TGTGCCAGCGGCTCTAGCGGGAGTTATGAGCAGTTCTTC. It codes for CASGSSGSYEQFF.

This clonotype was counted a few times. The chain recombines TRBV19 with TRBJ2-7; TRBD2 aligns across 12 bases. The CDR3 has 17 amino acids. V was clipped by 1 base and J by 1 base; unmatched bases: 5. CDR1 is LNHDA, CDR2 SQIVND, per germline (reference sequence). CDR3 DNA: TGTGCCAGTAGTATAGGACTAGCGGGGGCCTTATCCTACGAGCAGTACTTC. This sequence encodes CASSIGLAGALSYEQYF.

A few counts support this clonotype. V and J are TRBV7-6 and TRBJ2-6, with no clear D. There are 16 residues in the CDR3. V gave up 1 base and J gave up 0 bases, with 7 bases separating them. From germline, CDR1 is SGHVS and CDR2 FNYEAQ. The CDR3 nucleotides read TGTGCCAGCAGCTTAGGAGGTGGCTCTGGGGCCAACGTCCTGACTTTC. Its translation is CASSLGGGSGANVLTF. Full variable domain (rest looked up from reference TRBV7-6 and TRBJ2-6): GAGVSQSPRYKVTKRGQDVALRCDPISGHVSLYWYRQALGQGPEFLTYFNYEAQQDKSGLPNDRFSAERPEGSISTLTIQRTEQRDSAMYRCASSLGGGSGANVLTFGAGSRLTVL.

The CDR3 sequence is CASSLPPDSRNADTQYF. CDR3 nucleotides: TGTGCCAGCAGTTTGCCCCCGGACAGCCGGAATGCAGATACGCAGTATTTT. This chain links TRBV28 with TRBJ2-3; the D gene is possibly TRBD1 (6 bases). This CDR3 spans 17 amino acids. Trimming took off 3 bases at V and 4 bases at J, with 20 bases between the two ends. CDR1 MDHEN and CDR2 SYDVKM come from the germline V gene.

V is TRBV6-2 or TRBV6-3 and J is TRBJ2-7; D not resolved. This CDR3 has 13 amino acids. With 5 bases removed from V and 2 bases from J, the gap between germline ends came to 10 bases. CDR1 is MNHEY and CDR2 is SVGEGT in the germline V gene. CDR3 loop: CASSHATPYEQYF. In DNA, the CDR3 is TGTGCCAGCAGTCACGCCACTCCCTACGAGCAGTACTTC.

This chain connects TRBV4-2 to TRBJ2-3; D possibly corresponds to TRBD2 (5 bases). The V end lost 0 bases, the J end lost 4 bases, and 17 bases lay between the germline ends. The CDR3 loop spans 17 amino acids. CDR1 and CDR2 (germline): LGHNA, YNFKEQ. The chain's CDR3 is CASSQDPGVVVADTQYF. CDR3 DNA sequence: TGTGCCAGCAGCCAAGATCCCGGGGTAGTAGTGGCAGATACGCAGTATTTT.

This clonotype was detected only a few times. V usage is TRBV28 and J usage is TRBJ2-5, with 7 positions matching TRBD2. The CDR3 contains 15 residues. V shed 2 bases, J shed 5 bases, and the junction held 8 bases outside the gene matches. Germline CDR1 and CDR2: MDHEN and SYDVKM. CDR3: CASSLGGSSWETQYF. In DNA form, the CDR3 reads TGTGCCAGCAGTTTAGGCGGGAGCTCTTGGGAGACCCAGTACTTC.

The chain links TRBV11-3 to TRBJ2-3; possible D gene TRBD2, 7 bases. Trimming shortened V by 5 bases and J by 0 bases, and 15 bases separated the two germline ends. The CDR3 has 16 residues. CDR1 is SGHNT and CDR2 is YENEEA in the germline V gene. The CDR3 here is CASSPFSGGSTDTQYF. The CDR3 DNA sequence: TGTGCCAGCAGCCCCTTCTCGGGGGGCAGCACAGATACGCAGTATTTT.

Ten or more counts support this clonotype. The chain employs TRBV12-3 or TRBV12-4 and TRBJ2-7; D call uncertain. The CDR3 is made up of 14 amino acids. V lost 9 bases and J 5 bases, leaving 20 bases between the germline ends. CDR3 nucleotide sequence: TGTGCCAGGAGGACCGTTCCAAAGGCTCACGAGCAGTACTTC. This codes for CARRTVPKAHEQYF.

This clonotype showed up just a few times. This rearrangement joins TRBV9 to TRBJ2-3; TRBD2 might be the D (5 bases). The germline CDR1 and CDR2 sequences are SGDLS and YYNGEE. The V gene lost 0 bases and the J gene lost 2 bases, with 10 bases spanning the gap. The CDR3 runs 15 residues. The CDR3 DNA reads as TGTGCCAGCAGCGTAGCTACGGGGTTCACAGATACGCAGTATTTT. It is translated as CASSVATGFTDTQYF.

This clonotype occurred a few times. J is TRBJ1-6 and V is TRBV5-6; 8 bases agree with TRBD1. This CDR3 has 16 residues. J lost 7 bases, V lost 3 bases, and 9 bases had no gene match. Germline V gene sequence: CDR1 SGHDT, CDR2 YYEEEE. CDR3 amino acids: CASSSQQGGFNSPLHF. For the CDR3, the DNA is TGTGCCAGCAGCTCCCAACAGGGGGGTTTCAATTCACCCCTCCACTTT.

This chain connects TRBV6-5 to TRBJ2-1, with 9 nucleotides matching TRBD2. This CDR3 has 20 amino acids. Germline CDR1 is MNHEY and CDR2 is SVGAGI. Trimming cost V 3 bases and J 2 bases; bases outside gene matches: 17. The CDR3 is CASSYPSLNGKREAYNEQFF. The CDR3 DNA reads TGTGCCAGCAGTTATCCCTCCCTGAATGGCAAGCGGGAGGCCTACAATGAGCAGTTCTTC.

This rearrangement joins TRBV6-4 to TRBJ2-2; D is perhaps TRBD2 (5 bases). The CDR3 is 15 residues long. Germline lookup yields CDR1 MRHNA and CDR2 SNTAGT. With 5 bases removed from V and 6 bases from J, the gap between germline ends came to 16 bases. CDR3 sequence reads: CASSIDAGMSGELFF. In DNA form, the CDR3 reads TGTGCCAGCAGTATCGACGCGGGTATGTCCGGGGAGCTGTTTTTT.

The genes are TRBV6-5 and TRBJ1-2, with D possibly matching TRBD1 (5 bases). The CDR3 covers 15 residues. In germline, CDR1 is MNHEY, CDR2 SVGAGI. The V gene lost 2 bases and the J gene lost 0 bases, with 10 bases spanning the gap. The CDR3 reads CASSYRVGANYGYTF. The CDR3 coding sequence is TGTGCCAGCAGTTACAGGGTGGGGGCTAACTATGGCTACACCTTC.

The table lists this clonotype with many counts. The J gene is TRBJ2-2, the V gene TRBV6-4; 10 bases are shared with TRBD1. The germline V gene has CDR1 MRHNA and CDR2 SNTAGT. The CDR3 totals 16 residues. The J segment lost 5 bases and the V segment lost 2 bases, leaving 5 bases of the junction unmatched. This CDR3 is CASSDTPGQGTGELFF. The DNA of the CDR3 is TGTGCCAGCAGTGACACCCCGGGACAGGGGACCGGGGAGCTGTTTTTT.

This clonotype occurred a few times. V gene TRBV10-1 combines with J gene TRBJ2-1, with D maybe TRBD1 (6 bases). The CDR3 extends over 17 amino acids. Trimming stripped 4 bases from V and 0 bases from J, with 16 bases between. Germline V gene lookup returns CDR1 WNHNN and CDR2 SYGVQD (reference sequence). The CDR3 sequence is CASSGDRPTLSYNEQFF. CDR3 coding DNA: TGCGCCAGCAGTGGAGACAGGCCTACCCTCTCCTACAATGAGCAGTTCTTC.